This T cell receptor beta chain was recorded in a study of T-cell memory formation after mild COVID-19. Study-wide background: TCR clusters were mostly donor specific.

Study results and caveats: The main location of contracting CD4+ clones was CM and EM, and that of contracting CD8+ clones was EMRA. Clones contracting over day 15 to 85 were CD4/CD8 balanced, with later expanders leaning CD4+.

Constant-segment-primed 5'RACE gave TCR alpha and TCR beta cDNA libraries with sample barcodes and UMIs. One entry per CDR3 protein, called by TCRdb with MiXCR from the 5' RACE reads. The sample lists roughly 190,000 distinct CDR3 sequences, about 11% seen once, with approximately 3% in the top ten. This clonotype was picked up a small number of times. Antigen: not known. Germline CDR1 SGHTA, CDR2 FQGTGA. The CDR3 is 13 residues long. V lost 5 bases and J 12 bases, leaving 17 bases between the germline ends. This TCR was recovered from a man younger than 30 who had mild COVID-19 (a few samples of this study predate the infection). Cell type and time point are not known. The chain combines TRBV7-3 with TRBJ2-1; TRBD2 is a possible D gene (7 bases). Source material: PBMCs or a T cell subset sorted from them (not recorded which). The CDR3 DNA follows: TGTGCCAGCAGCCCACCGGGGAGGGGGGGGCAGTTCTTC. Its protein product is CASSPPGRGGQFF.